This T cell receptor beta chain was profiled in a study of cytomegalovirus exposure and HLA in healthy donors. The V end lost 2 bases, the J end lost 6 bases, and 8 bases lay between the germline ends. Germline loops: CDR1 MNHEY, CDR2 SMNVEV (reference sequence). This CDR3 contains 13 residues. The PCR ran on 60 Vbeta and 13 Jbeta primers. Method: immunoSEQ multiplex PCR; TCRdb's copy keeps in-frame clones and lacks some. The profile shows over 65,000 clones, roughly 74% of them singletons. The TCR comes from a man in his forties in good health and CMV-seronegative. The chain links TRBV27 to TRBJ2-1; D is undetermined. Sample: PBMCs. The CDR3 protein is CASSLEPLNEQFF. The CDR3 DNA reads TGTGCCAGCAGTTTAGAGCCGCTCAATGAGCAGTTCTTC.